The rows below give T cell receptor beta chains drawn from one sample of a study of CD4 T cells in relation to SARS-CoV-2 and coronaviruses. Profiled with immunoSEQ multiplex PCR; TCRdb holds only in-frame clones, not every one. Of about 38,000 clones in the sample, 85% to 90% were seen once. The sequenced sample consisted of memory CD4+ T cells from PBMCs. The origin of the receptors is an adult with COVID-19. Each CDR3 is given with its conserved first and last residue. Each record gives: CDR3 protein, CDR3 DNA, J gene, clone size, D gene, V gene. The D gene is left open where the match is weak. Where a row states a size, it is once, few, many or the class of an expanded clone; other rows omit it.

cdr3_aa: CASSLEPSSSEQFF; cdr3_nt: TGTGCCAGCAGCTTAGAACCCTCTAGCTCAGAGCAGTTCTTC; j_call: TRBJ2-1; clone_size: .; d_call: .; v_call: TRBV7-2
cdr3_aa: CASRRLTGELFF; cdr3_nt: TGTGCCAGCAGACGCCTCACCGGGGAGCTGTTTTTT; j_call: TRBJ2-2; clone_size: .; d_call: .; v_call: TRBV6-5
cdr3_aa: CASRWGVNSPLHF; cdr3_nt: TGTGCCAGCAGATGGGGAGTTAATTCACCCCTCCACTTT; j_call: TRBJ1-6; clone_size: .; d_call: .; v_call: TRBV6-5
cdr3_aa: CASSLTAHEQYF; cdr3_nt: TGTGCCAGCAGTTTAACGGCTCACGAGCAGTACTTC; j_call: TRBJ2-7; clone_size: .; d_call: .; v_call: TRBV12-3/TRBV12-4
cdr3_aa: CASSRRPDRSYEQYF; cdr3_nt: TGTGCCAGCAGTCGACGCCCGGACAGGTCATACGAGCAGTACTTC; j_call: TRBJ2-7; clone_size: .; d_call: TRBD1; v_call: TRBV6-5
cdr3_aa: CASSFATGISGELFF; cdr3_nt: TGTGCCAGCAGCTTCGCGACAGGGATTTCCGGGGAGCTGTTTTTT; j_call: TRBJ2-2; clone_size: .; d_call: TRBD1; v_call: TRBV5-4
cdr3_aa: CASSLVGPGDTQYF; cdr3_nt: TGTGCCAGCAGCTTGGTAGGTCCGGGAGATACGCAGTATTTT; j_call: TRBJ2-3; clone_size: .; d_call: .; v_call: TRBV5-4
cdr3_aa: CASSTTGQQYF; cdr3_nt: TGTGCCAGTAGTACGACAGGGCAGCAGTACTTC; j_call: TRBJ2-7; clone_size: .; d_call: TRBD1; v_call: TRBV19
cdr3_aa: CASSLPNRGPNF; cdr3_nt: TGTGCCAGCAGTTTACCCAACAGGGGCCCTAACTTC; j_call: TRBJ2-7; clone_size: .; d_call: TRBD1; v_call: TRBV28
cdr3_aa: CASSFRGGWDEKLFF; cdr3_nt: TGTGCCAGCAGCTTTCGCGGGGGATGGGATGAAAAACTGTTTTTT; j_call: TRBJ1-4; clone_size: few; d_call: .; v_call: TRBV5-8
cdr3_aa: CASSLTGGGGNTIYF; cdr3_nt: TGTGCCAGCAGCTTAACAGGGGGAGGTGGAAACACCATATATTTT; j_call: TRBJ1-3; clone_size: .; d_call: TRBD1; v_call: TRBV5-4
cdr3_aa: CASSSTPGLNQPQHF; cdr3_nt: TGTGCCAGCAGCTCCACCCCCGGCCTCAATCAGCCCCAGCATTTT; j_call: TRBJ1-5; clone_size: .; d_call: .; v_call: TRBV5-6
cdr3_aa: CASSTLRGGTEAFF; cdr3_nt: TGTGCCAGCAGCACACTTAGAGGGGGCACTGAAGCTTTCTTT; j_call: TRBJ1-1; clone_size: .; d_call: .; v_call: TRBV7-2
cdr3_aa: CASSLRGGDTDTQYF; cdr3_nt: TGTGCCAGCAGCTTGCGGGGGGGGGACACAGATACGCAGTATTTT; j_call: TRBJ2-3; clone_size: .; d_call: TRBD2; v_call: TRBV7-2
cdr3_aa: CASSQGGGVNEQFF; cdr3_nt: TGTGCCAGCAGCCAAGGCGGGGGGGTAAATGAGCAGTTCTTC; j_call: TRBJ2-1; clone_size: few; d_call: TRBD2; v_call: TRBV3-1/TRBV3-2
cdr3_aa: CASSQGILARQGLQETQYF; cdr3_nt: TGTGCCAGCAGCCAAGGAATCCTCGCCCGACAGGGACTACAAGAGACCCAGTACTTC; j_call: TRBJ2-5; clone_size: once; d_call: .; v_call: TRBV4-2
cdr3_aa: CASSYGDPVGAFF; cdr3_nt: TGTGCCAGCAGTTACGGGGACCCAGTGGGAGCTTTCTTT; j_call: TRBJ1-1; clone_size: .; d_call: .; v_call: TRBV6-5
cdr3_aa: CASSPAGTSYEQYF; cdr3_nt: TGTGCCAGCAGCCCGGCGGGGACGTCCTACGAGCAGTACTTC; j_call: TRBJ2-7; clone_size: .; d_call: .; v_call: TRBV6-2/TRBV6-3
cdr3_aa: CASRTGYGANVLTF; cdr3_nt: TGTGCCAGCAGAACCGGGTACGGGGCCAACGTCCTGACTTTC; j_call: TRBJ2-6; clone_size: .; d_call: .; v_call: TRBV6-5
cdr3_aa: CASSLVWGLAGGVETQYF; cdr3_nt: TGTGCCAGCAGCTTGGTTTGGGGACTAGCGGGGGGCGTGGAGACCCAGTACTTC; j_call: TRBJ2-5; clone_size: .; d_call: TRBD2; v_call: TRBV5-6
cdr3_aa: CASSSDRGQEKLFF; cdr3_nt: TGTGCCAGCAGCTCTGACAGGGGGCAGGAAAAACTGTTTTTT; j_call: TRBJ1-4; clone_size: .; d_call: TRBD1; v_call: TRBV7-3
cdr3_aa: CASSQARSGNTIYF; cdr3_nt: TGTGCCAGCAGCCAAGCTCGGAGTGGAAACACCATATATTTT; j_call: TRBJ1-3; clone_size: .; d_call: .; v_call: TRBV3-1/TRBV3-2
cdr3_aa: CASWGSGNTIYF; cdr3_nt: TGTGCCAGCTGGGGTTCTGGAAACACCATATATTTT; j_call: TRBJ1-3; clone_size: few; d_call: .; v_call: TRBV7-9
cdr3_aa: CASSLNLAASQEQYF; cdr3_nt: TGCGCCAGCAGCTTGAATCTGGCAGCAAGCCAAGAGCAGTACTTC; j_call: TRBJ2-7; clone_size: .; d_call: .; v_call: TRBV5-1
cdr3_aa: CATAGLAGVTDTQYF; cdr3_nt: TGTGCCACGGCTGGACTAGCGGGGGTGACAGATACGCAGTATTTT; j_call: TRBJ2-3; clone_size: once; d_call: TRBD2; v_call: TRBV24-1
cdr3_aa: CAITEQGRNYGYTF; cdr3_nt: TGTGCCATCACCGAACAGGGGAGGAACTATGGCTACACCTTC; j_call: TRBJ1-2; clone_size: once; d_call: TRBD1; v_call: TRBV10-3
cdr3_aa: CASSIPGYEQYF; cdr3_nt: TGTGCCAGTAGTATACCAGGCTACGAGCAGTACTTC; j_call: TRBJ2-7; clone_size: .; d_call: .; v_call: TRBV19
cdr3_aa: CASSLTSSTDTQYF; cdr3_nt: TGTGCCAGCAGCTTGACTAGTAGCACAGATACGCAGTATTTT; j_call: TRBJ2-3; clone_size: .; d_call: .; v_call: TRBV11-3
cdr3_aa: CASSYAPHYGYTF; cdr3_nt: TGTGCCAGCAGTTACGCTCCTCACTATGGCTACACCTTC; j_call: TRBJ1-2; clone_size: .; d_call: .; v_call: TRBV6-2/TRBV6-3
cdr3_aa: CATSDYRWANNEQFF; cdr3_nt: TGTGCCACCAGTGATTACAGGTGGGCGAACAATGAGCAGTTCTTC; j_call: TRBJ2-1; clone_size: .; d_call: .; v_call: TRBV24-1
cdr3_aa: CASSLQGPETQYF; cdr3_nt: TGCGCCAGCAGCTTACAGGGTCCCGAGACCCAGTACTTC; j_call: TRBJ2-5; clone_size: once; d_call: .; v_call: TRBV5-1
cdr3_aa: CASSPKVGYTF; cdr3_nt: TGTGCCAGCAGTCCGAAGGTTGGCTACACCTTC; j_call: TRBJ1-2; clone_size: few; d_call: .; v_call: TRBV28
cdr3_aa: CASSPIGSINEKLFF; cdr3_nt: TGCGCCAGCAGCCCGATCGGGAGCATTAATGAAAAACTGTTTTTT; j_call: TRBJ1-4; clone_size: few; d_call: .; v_call: TRBV5-1
cdr3_aa: CSVVEVANEKLFF; cdr3_nt: TGCAGCGTTGTCGAGGTCGCTAATGAAAAACTGTTTTTT; j_call: TRBJ1-4; clone_size: .; d_call: .; v_call: TRBV29-1